The following is a T cell receptor beta chain sequence with its context. The data derive from a study of blood T cells in healthy people across ages. Then a second PCR, running roughly 7 to 11 cycles, was carried out with a sample-barcoded 5' primer and a J-beta primer mix. TCRdb reanalysed the 5' RACE reads using MiXCR and keeps one entry per CDR3 protein. Here the sample spans some 560,000 distinct CDR3 sequences, about 28% being singletons. V was clipped by 6 bases and J by 11 bases, with 16 bases between them. The CDR3 contains 12 residues. Germline values: CDR1 SQVTM, CDR2 ANQGSEA. These data were also reused for a study on T cells of mothers and their children.

The sequenced sample was blood. This sequence originates from a boy aged 2-9 years in good health. J is TRBJ1-4 and V is TRBV29-1, with D perhaps TRBD1 (6 bases). The CDR3 DNA is TGCAGCGTAAAGGAGGGGGGATGGAAACTGTTTTTT. Translated: CSVKEGGWKLFF. The variable domain in full, completed from reference TRBV29-1 and TRBJ1-4, reads SAVISQKPSRDICQRGTSLTIQCQVDSQVTMMFWYRQQPGQSLTLIATANQGSEATYESGFVIDKFPISRPNLTFSTLTVSNMSPEDSSIYLCSVKEGGWKLFFGSGTQLSVL.